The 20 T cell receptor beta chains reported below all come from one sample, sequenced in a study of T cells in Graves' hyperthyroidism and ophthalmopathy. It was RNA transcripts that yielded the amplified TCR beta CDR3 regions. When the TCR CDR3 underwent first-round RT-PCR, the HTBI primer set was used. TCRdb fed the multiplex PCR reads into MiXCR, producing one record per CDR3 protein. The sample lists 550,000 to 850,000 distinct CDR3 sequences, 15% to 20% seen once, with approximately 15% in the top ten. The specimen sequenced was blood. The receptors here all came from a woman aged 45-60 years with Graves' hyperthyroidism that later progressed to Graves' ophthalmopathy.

This chain's CDR3 is CASSSPGQGTETQYF. The CDR3 DNA is TGTGCCAGCAGTTCCCCGGGACAGGGGACGGAGACCCAGTACTTC. J is TRBJ2-5 and V is TRBV27; 10 bases match TRBD1. CDR3 length equals 15 residues. Trimming at V came to 4 bases and at J to 5 bases, leaving 7 bases not matched to a gene. CDR1 is MNHEY and CDR2 is SMNVEV in the germline V gene (reference sequence).

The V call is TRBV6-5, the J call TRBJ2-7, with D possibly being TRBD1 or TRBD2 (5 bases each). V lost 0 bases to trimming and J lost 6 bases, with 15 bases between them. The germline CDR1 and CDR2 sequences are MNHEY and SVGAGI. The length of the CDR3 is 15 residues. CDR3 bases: TGTGCCAGCAGTTACTCAATGCAGGGAGATGGCGAGCAGTACTTC. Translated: CASSYSMQGDGEQYF.

The CDR3 here is CASSPSRDDNSPLHF. CDR3 sequence (DNA): TGTGCCAGCAGTCCCTCCCGGGACGATAATTCACCCCTCCACTTT. V is TRBV27 and J is TRBJ1-6; TRBD1 might be the D (5 bases). Germline loops: CDR1 MNHEY, CDR2 SMNVEV (reference sequence). The CDR3 runs 15 residues. Trimming stripped 5 bases from V and 5 bases from J, with 13 bases between.

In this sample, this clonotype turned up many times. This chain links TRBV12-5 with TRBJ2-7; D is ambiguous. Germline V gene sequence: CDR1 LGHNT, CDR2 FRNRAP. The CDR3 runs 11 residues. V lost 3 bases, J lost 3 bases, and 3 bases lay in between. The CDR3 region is CASGLLYEQYF. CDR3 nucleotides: TGTGCTAGTGGTTTACTCTACGAGCAGTACTTC.

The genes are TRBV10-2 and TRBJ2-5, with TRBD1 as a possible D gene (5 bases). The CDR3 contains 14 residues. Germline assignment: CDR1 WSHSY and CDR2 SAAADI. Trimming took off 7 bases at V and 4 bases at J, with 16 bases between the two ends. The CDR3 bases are TGCGCCAGCATCCCGCCAGGGCCAGGAGAGACCCAGTACTTC. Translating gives CASIPPGPGETQYF.

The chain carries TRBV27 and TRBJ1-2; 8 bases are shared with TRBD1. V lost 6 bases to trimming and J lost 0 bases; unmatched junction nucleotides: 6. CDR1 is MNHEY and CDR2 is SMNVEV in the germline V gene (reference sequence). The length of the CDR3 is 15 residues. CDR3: CASRDRDLPNYGYTF. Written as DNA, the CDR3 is TGTGCCAGCAGGGACAGGGACCTCCCTAACTATGGCTACACCTTC.

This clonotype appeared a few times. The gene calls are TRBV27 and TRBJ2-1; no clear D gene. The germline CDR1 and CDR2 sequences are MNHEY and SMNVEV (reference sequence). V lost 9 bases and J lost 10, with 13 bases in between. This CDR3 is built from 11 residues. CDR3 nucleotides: TGTGCCAGTACGGGTGGCAGCGAGCAGTTCTTC. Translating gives CASTGGSEQFF.

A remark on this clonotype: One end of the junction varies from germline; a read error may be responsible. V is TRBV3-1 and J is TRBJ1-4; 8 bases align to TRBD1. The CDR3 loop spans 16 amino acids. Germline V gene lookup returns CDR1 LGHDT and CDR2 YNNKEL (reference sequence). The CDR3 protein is CANSQEWTGINEKLFF. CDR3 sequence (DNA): TGTGCCAACAGCCAAGAATGGACAGGGATTAATGAAAAACTGTTTTTT. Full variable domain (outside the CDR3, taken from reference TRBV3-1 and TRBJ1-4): DTAVSQTPKYLVTQMGNDKSIKCEQNLGHDTMYWYKQDSKKFLKIMFSYNNKELIINETVPNRFSPKSPDKAHLNLHINSLELGDSAVYFCANSQEWTGINEKLFFGSGTQLSVL.

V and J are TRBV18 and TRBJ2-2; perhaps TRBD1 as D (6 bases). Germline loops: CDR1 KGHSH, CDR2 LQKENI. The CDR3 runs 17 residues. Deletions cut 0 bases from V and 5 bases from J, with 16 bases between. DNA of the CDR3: TGTGCCAGCTCACCACCGCTTCAGGGGCCGTATACCGGGGAGCTGTTTTTT. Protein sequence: CASSPPLQGPYTGELFF.

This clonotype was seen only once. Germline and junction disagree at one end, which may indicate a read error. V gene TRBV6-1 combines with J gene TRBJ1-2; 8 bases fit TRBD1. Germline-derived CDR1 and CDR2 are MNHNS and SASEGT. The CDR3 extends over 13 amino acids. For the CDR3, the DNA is TGTGCCGGCAGTCGGACAGGGTCCTATGGCTACACCTTC. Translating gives CAGSRTGSYGYTF.

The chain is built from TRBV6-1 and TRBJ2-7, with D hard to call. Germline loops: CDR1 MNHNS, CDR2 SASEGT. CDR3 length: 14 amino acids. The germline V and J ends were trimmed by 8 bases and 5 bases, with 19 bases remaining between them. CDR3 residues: CASRLNFELHEQYF. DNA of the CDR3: TGTGCCAGCCGACTGAACTTCGAACTGCACGAGCAGTACTTC.

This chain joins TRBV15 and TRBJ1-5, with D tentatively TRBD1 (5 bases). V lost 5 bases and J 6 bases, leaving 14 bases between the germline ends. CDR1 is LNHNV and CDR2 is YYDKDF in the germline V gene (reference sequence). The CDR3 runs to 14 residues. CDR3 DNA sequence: TGTGCCACCAGCCTGGGGGATGTCGGTCAGCCCCAGCATTTT. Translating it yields CATSLGDVGQPQHF.

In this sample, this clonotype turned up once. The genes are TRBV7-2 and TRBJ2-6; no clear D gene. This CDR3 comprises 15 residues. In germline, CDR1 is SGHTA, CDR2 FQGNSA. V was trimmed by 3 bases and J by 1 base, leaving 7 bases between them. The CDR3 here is CASSFGFSGANVLTF. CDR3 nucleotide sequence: TGTGCCAGCAGCTTTGGTTTTTCTGGGGCCAACGTCCTGACTTTC.

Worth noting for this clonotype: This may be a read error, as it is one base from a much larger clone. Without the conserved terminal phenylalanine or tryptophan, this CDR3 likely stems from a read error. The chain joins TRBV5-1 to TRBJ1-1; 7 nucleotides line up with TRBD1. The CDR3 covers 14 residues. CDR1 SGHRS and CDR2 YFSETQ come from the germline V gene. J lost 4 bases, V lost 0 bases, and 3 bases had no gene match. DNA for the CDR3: TGCGCCAGCAGCTTGGGGCAGGGGGTCACTGAAGCTTTCCTT. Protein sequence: CASSLGQGVTEAFL.

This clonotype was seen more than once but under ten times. The CDR3: CAISDGGYNQPQHF. Written as DNA, the CDR3 is TGTGCCATCAGTGACGGAGGGTACAATCAGCCCCAGCATTTT. The chain carries TRBV10-3 and TRBJ1-5; no definite D call. Between the trimmed V and J ends, which lost 3 bases and 3 bases, there was a span of 9 bases. Germline lookup yields CDR1 ENHRY and CDR2 SYGVKD. The CDR3 extends over 14 amino acids.

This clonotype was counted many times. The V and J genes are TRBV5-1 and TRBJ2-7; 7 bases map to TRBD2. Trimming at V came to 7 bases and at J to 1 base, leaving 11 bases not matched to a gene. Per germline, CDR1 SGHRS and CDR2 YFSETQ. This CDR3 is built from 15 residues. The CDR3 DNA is TGCGCCAGCTCTCATGGGGGGGTAGAGTCCTACGAGCAGTACTTC. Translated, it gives CASSHGGVESYEQYF.

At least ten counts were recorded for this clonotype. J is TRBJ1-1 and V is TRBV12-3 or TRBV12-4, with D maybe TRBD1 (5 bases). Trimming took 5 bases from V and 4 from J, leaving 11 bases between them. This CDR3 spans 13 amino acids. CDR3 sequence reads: CASSGNRGTEAFF. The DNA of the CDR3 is TGTGCCAGCAGTGGTAATAGGGGCACTGAAGCTTTCTTT.

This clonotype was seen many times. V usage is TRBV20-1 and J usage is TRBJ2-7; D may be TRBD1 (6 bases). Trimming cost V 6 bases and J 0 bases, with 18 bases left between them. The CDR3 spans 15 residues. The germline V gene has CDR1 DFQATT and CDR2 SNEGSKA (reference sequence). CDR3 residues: CSAALQNRVSYEQYF. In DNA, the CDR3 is TGCAGTGCCGCCCTACAGAACAGGGTCTCCTACGAGCAGTACTTC.

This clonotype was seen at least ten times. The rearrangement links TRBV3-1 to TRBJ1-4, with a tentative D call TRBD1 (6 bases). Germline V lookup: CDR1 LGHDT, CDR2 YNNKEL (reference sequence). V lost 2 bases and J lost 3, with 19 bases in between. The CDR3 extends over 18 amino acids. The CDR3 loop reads CASSQLRGTSVPNEKLFF. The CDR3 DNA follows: TGTGCCAGCAGCCAATTGAGAGGGACAAGCGTACCTAATGAAAAACTGTTTTTT.

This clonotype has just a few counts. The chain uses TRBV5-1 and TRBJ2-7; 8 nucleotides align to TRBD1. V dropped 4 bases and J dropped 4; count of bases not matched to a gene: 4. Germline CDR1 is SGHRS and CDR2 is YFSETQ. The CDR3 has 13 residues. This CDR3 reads CASSRTGKYEQYF. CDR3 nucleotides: TGCGCCAGCAGCCGGACAGGGAAGTACGAGCAGTACTTC.